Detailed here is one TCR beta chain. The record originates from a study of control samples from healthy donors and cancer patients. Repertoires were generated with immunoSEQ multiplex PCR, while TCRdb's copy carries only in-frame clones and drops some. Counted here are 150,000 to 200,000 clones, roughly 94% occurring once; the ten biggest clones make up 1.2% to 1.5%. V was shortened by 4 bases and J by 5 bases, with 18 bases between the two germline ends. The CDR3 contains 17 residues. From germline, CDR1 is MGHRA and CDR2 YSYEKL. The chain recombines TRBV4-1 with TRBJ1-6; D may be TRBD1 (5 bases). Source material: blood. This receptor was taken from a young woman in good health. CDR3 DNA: TGCGCCAGCAGCCCTATAACGGACAACCAAAATAATTCACCCCTCCACTTT. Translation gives CASSPITDNQNNSPLHF.